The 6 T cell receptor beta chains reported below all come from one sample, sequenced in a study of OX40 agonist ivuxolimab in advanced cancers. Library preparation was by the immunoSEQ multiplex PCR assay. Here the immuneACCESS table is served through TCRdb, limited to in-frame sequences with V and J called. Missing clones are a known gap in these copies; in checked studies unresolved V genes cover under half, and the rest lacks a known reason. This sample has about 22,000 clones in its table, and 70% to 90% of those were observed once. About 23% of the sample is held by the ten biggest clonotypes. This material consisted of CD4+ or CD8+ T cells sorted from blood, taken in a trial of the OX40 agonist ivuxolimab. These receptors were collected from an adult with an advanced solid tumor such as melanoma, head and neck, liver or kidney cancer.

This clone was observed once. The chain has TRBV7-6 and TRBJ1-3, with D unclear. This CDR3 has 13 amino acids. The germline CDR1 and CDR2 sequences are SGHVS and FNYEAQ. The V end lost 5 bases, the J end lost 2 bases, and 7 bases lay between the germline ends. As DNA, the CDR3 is TGTGCCAGCAGCCCGTCACCTGGAAACACCATATATTTT. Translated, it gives CASSPSPGNTIYF.

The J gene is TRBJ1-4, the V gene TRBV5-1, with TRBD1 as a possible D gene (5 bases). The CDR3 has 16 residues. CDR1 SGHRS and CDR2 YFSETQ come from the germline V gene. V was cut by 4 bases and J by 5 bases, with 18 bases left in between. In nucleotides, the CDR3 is TGCGCCAGCAGCCCGGGGACTGGGGCGAAGAATGAAAAACTGTTTTTT. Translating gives CASSPGTGAKNEKLFF.

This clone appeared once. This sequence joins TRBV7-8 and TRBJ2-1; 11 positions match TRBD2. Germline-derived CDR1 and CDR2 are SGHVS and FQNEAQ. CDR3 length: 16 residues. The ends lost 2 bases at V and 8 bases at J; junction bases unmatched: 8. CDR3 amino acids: CASSLYSGRAVDEQFF. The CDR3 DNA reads TGTGCCAGCAGCTTATATAGCGGGAGGGCCGTGGATGAGCAGTTCTTC. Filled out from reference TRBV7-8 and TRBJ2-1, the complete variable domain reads GAGVSQSPRYKVAKRGQDVALRCDPISGHVSLFWYQQALGQGPEFLTYFQNEAQLDKSGLPSDRFFAERPEGSVSTLKIQRTQQEDSAVYLCASSLYSGRAVDEQFFGPGTRLTVL.

CDR3 coding DNA: TGCAGCGTTTTTCTTTCCGGGACAGGGGGCTACCTGAGCTCCTACGAGCAGTACTTC. Its translation is CSVFLSGTGGYLSSYEQYF. V gene TRBV29-1 combines with J gene TRBJ2-7; 12 bases line up with TRBD1. V lost 5 bases, J lost 0 bases, and 17 bases stayed unmatched. The CDR3 is made up of 19 amino acids. Germline lookup yields CDR1 SQVTM and CDR2 ANQGSEA.

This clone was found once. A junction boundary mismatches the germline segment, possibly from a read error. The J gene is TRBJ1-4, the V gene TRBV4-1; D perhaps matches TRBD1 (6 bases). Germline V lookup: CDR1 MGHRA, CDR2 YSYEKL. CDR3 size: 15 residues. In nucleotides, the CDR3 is TGCGCCAGCAGCCAAGGGACAGTGACTAATGAAAAGCTGTTTTTT. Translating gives CASSQGTVTNEKLFF.

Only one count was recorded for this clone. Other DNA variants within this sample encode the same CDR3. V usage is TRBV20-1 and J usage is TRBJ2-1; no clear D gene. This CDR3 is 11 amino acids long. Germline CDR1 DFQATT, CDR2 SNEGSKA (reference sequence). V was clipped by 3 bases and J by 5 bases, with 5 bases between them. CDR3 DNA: TGCAGTGCTAGTTTGGACAATGAGCAGTTCTTC. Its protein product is CSASLDNEQFF.